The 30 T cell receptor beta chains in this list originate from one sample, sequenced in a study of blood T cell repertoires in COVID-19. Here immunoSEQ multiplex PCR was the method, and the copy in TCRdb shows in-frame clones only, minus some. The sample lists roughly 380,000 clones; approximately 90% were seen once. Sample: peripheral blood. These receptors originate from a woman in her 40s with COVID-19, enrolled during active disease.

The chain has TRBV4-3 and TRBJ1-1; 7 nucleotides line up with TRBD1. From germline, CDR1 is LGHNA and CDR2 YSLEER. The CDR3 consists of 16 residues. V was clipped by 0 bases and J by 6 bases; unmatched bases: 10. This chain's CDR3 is CASSQDQGQSRAEAFF. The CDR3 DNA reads TGCGCCAGCAGCCAAGATCAGGGACAGAGTAGGGCTGAAGCTTTCTTT.

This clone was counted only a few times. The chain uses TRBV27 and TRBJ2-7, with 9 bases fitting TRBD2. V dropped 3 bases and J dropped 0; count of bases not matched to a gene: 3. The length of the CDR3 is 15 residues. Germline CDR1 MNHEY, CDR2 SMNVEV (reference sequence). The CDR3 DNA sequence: TGTGCCAGCAGTTTGCGGGGGGGGAGCTCCTACGAGCAGTACTTC. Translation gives CASSLRGGSSYEQYF.

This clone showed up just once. CDR3 bases: TGTGCCAGCAGCCAACAAGCAGGGTTCGCGGTCCCCCAAGAGACCCAGTACTTC. It is translated as CASSQQAGFAVPQETQYF. The chain employs TRBV7-3 and TRBJ2-5; D is possibly TRBD1 (5 bases). This CDR3 is 18 amino acids long. V was shortened by 5 bases and J by 1 base, with 23 bases between the two germline ends. The germline gives CDR1 SGHTA, CDR2 FQGTGA.

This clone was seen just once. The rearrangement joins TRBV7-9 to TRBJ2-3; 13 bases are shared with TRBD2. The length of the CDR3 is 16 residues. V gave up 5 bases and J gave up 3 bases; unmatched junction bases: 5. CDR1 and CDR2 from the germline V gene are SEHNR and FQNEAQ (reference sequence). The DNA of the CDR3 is TGTGCCAGCAGCCTCCGGACTAGCGGGGGAACAGATACGCAGTATTTT. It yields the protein CASSLRTSGGTDTQYF.

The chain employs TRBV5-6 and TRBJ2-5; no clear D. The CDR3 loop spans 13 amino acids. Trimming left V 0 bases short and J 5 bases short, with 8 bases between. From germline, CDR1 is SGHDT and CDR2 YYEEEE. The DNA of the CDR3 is TGTGCCAGCAGCTTGGCCCCCCGGGAGACCCAGTACTTC. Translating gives CASSLAPRETQYF.

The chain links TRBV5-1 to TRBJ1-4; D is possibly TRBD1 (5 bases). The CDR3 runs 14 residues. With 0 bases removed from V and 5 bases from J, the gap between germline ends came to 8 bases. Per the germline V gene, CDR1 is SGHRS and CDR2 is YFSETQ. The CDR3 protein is CASSLAGGNEKLFF. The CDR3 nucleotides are TGCGCCAGCAGCTTGGCGGGGGGGAATGAAAAACTGTTTTTT.

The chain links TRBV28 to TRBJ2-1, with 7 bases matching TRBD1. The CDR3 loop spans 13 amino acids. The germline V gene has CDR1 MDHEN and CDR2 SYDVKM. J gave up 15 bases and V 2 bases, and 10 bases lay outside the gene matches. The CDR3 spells CASSLGDSSIPFF. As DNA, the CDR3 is TGTGCCAGCAGTTTAGGGGACAGCTCCATACCGTTCTTC.

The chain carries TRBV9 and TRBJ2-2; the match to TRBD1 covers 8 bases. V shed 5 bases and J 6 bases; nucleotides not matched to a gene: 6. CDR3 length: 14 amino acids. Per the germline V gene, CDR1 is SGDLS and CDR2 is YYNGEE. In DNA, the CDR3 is TGTGCCAGCAGGAGGCAGGGGGCCGCCGGGGAGCTGTTTTTT. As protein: CASRRQGAAGELFF.

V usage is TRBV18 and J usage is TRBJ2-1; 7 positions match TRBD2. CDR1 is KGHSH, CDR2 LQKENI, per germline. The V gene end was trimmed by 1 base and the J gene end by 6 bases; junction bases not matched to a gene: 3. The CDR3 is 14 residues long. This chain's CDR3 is CASSPLAGVNEQFF. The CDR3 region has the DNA TGTGCCAGCTCACCACTTGCGGGGGTCAATGAGCAGTTCTTC.

CDR3 region: CASSIGNWGKNIQYF. The CDR3 coding sequence is TGTGCCAGCAGTATCGGGAATTGGGGCAAAAACATTCAGTACTTC. This sequence joins TRBV28 and TRBJ2-4; TRBD2 is a possible D gene (5 bases). With 5 bases removed from V and 3 bases from J, the gap between germline ends came to 14 bases. This CDR3 is 15 amino acids long. From germline, CDR1 is MDHEN and CDR2 SYDVKM.

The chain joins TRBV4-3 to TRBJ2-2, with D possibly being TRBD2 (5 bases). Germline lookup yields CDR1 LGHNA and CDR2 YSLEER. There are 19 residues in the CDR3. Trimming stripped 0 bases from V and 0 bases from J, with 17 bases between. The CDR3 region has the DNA TGCGCCAGCAGCCAAGAAAACCCCCGGACTGCTGCGAACACCGGGGAGCTGTTTTTT. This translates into CASSQENPRTAANTGELFF.

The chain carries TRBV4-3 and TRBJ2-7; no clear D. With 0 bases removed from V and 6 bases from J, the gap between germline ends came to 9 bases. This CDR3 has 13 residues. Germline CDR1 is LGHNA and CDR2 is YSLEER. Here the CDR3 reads CASSQELRLEQYF. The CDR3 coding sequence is TGCGCCAGCAGCCAAGAGCTTCGACTCGAGCAGTACTTC.

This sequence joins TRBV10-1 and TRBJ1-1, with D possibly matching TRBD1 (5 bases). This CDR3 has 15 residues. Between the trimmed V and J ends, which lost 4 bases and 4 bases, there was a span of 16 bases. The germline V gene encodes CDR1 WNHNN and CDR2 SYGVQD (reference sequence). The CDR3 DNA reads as TGCGCCAGCAGTGGGGTCCCCGAAAGGGGCACTGAAGCTTTCTTT. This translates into CASSGVPERGTEAFF.

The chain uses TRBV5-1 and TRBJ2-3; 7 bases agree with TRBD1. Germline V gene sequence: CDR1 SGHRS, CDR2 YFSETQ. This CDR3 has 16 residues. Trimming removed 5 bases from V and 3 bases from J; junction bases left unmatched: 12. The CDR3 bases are TGCGCCAGCAGTTTACAGGGGATGAGTGGAACAGATACGCAGTATTTT. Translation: CASSLQGMSGTDTQYF. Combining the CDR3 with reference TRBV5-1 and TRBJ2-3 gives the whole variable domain KAGVTQTPRYLIKTRGQQVTLSCSPISGHRSVSWYQQTPGQGLQFLFEYFSETQRNKGNFPGRFSGRQFSNSRSEMNVSTLELGDSALYLCASSLQGMSGTDTQYFGPGTRLTVL.

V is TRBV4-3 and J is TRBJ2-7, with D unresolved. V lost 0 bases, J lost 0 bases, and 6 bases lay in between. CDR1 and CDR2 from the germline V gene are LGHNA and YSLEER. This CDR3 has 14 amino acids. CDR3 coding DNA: TGCGCCAGCAGCCAAGATCCCCTCTCCTACGAGCAGTACTTC. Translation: CASSQDPLSYEQYF.

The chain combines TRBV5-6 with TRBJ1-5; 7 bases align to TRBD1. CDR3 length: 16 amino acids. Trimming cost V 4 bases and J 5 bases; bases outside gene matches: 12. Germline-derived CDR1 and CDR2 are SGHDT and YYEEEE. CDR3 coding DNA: TGTGCCAGCAGCATATTACAGGGGACGGGGGATCAGCCCCAGCATTTT. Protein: CASSILQGTGDQPQHF.

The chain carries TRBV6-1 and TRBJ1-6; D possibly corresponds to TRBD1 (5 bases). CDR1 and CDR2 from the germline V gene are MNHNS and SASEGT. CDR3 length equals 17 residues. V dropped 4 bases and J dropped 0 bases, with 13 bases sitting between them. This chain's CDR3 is CASSAVWGSSYNSPLHF. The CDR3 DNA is TGTGCCAGCAGTGCGGTTTGGGGCAGCTCCTATAATTCACCCCTCCACTTT.

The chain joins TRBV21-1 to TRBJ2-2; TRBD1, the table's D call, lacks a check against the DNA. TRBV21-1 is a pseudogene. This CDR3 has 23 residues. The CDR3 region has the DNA TGTGCCAGCAGCGAAGATTCCCTCCGGGACAGGGGGCTTGCGGGGGTAGACACCGGGGAGCTGTTTTTT. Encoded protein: CASSEDSLRDRGLAGVDTGELFF.

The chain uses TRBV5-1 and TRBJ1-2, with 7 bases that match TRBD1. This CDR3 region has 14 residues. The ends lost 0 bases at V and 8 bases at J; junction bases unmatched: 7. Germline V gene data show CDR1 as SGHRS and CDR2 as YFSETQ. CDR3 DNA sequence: TGCGCCAGCAGCTTGGGACAGGGCCTCTGGGGCTACACCTTC. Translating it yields CASSLGQGLWGYTF.

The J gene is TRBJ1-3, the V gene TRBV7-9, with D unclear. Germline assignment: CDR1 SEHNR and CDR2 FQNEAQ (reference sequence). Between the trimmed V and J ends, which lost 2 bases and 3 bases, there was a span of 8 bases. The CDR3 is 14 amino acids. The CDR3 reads CASSLTDLGNTIYF. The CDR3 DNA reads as TGTGCCAGCAGCTTAACAGATCTTGGAAACACCATATATTTT.

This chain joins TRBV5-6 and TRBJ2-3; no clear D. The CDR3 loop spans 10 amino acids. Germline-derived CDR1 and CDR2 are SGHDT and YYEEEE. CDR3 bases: TGTGCAGAAGCTGAGCATACGCAGTATTTT. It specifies CAEAEHTQYF.

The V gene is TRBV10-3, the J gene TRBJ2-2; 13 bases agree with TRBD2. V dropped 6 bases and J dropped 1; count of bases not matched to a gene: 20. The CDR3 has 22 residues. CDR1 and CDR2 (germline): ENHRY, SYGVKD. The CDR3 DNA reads TGTGCCATCAGCTGGAGGGTGGTCAACACTAGCGGGAGGGCCGGGAACACCGGGGAGCTGTTTTTT. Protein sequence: CAISWRVVNTSGRAGNTGELFF.

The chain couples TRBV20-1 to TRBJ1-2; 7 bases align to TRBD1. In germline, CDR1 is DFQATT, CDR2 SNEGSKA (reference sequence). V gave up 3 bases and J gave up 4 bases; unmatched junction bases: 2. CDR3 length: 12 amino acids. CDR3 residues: CSASAGGYGYTF. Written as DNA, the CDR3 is TGCAGTGCTAGTGCAGGGGGCTATGGCTACACCTTC.

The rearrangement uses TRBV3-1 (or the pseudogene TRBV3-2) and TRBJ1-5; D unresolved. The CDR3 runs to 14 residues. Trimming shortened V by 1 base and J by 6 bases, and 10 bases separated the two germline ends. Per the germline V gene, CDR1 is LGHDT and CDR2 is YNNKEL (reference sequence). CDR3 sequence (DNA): TGTGCCAGCAGCCAAGTGGCGGGGATTCAGCCCCAGCATTTT. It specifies CASSQVAGIQPQHF.

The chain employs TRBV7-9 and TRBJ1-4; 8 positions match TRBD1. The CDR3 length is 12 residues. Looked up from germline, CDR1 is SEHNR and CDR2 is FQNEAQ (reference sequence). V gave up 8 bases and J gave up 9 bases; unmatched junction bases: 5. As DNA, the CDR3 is TGTGCCAGCGGGACAGGAGGGAAAAAACTGTTTTTT. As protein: CASGTGGKKLFF. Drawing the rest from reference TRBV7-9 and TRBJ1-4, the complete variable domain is DTGVSQNPRHKITKRGQNVTFRCDPISEHNRLYWYRQTLGQGPEFLTYFQNEAQLEKSRLLSDRFSAERPKGSFSTLEIQRTEQGDSAMYLCASGTGGKKLFFGSGTQLSVL.

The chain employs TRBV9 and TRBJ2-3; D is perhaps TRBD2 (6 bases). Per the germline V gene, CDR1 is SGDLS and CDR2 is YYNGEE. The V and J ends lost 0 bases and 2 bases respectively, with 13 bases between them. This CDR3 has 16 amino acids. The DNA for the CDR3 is TGTGCCAGCAGCGTAGGTGGCGGGGTGTTCACAGATACGCAGTATTTT. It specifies CASSVGGGVFTDTQYF.

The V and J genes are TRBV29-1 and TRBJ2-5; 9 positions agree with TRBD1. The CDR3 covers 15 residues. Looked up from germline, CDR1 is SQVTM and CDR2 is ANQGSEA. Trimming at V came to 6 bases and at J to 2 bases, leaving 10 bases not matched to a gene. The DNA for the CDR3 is TGCAGCGTACCAGACTGGGACAGGGAACAAGAGACCCAGTACTTC. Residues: CSVPDWDREQETQYF.

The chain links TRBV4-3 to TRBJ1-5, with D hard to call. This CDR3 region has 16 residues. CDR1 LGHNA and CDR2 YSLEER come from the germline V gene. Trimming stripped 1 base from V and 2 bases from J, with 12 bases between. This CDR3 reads CASSQVPRACNQPQHF. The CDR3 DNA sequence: TGCGCCAGCAGCCAAGTACCGAGGGCCTGCAATCAGCCCCAGCATTTT.

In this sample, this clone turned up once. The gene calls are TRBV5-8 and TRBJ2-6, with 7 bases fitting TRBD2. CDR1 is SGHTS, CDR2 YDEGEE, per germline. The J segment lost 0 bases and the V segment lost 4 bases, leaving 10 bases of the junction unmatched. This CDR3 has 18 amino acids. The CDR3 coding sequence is TGTGCCAGCAGCCGCGGGGGACCGATACTCTCTGGGGCCAACGTCCTGACTTTC. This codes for CASSRGGPILSGANVLTF.

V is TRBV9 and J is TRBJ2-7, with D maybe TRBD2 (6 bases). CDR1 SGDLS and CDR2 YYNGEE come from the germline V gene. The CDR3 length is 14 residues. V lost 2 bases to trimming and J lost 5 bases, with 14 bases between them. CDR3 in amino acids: CASSVRGSTNEQYF. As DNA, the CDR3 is TGTGCCAGCAGCGTTCGGGGGAGCACGAACGAGCAGTACTTC.